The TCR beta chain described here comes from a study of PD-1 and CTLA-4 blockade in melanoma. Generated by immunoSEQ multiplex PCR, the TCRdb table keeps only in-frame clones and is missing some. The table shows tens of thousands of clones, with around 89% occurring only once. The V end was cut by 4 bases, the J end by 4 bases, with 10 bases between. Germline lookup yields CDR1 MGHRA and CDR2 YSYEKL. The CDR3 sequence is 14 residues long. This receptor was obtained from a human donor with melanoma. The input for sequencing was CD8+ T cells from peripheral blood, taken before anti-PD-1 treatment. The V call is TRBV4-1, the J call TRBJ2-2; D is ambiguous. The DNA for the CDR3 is TGCGCCAGCAGCCGAACCCTGGGCACCGGGGAGCTGTTTTTT. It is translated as CASSRTLGTGELFF.